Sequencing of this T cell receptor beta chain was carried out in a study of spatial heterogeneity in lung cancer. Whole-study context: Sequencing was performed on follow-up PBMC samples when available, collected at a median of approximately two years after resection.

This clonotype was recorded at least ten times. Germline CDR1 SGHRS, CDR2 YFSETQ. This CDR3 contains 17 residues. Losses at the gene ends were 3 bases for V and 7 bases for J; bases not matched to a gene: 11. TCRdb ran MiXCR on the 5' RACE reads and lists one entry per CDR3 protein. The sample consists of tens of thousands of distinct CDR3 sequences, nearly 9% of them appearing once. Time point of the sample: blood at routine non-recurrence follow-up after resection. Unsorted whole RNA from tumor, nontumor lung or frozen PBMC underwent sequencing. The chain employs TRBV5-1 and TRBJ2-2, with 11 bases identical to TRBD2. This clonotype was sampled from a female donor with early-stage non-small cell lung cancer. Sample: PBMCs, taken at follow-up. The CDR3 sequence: CASSSGTSGTAGGELFF. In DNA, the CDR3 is TGCGCCAGCAGCTCCGGGACTAGCGGTACTGCGGGCGGGGAGCTGTTTTTT. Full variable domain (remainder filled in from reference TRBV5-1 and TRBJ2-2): KAGVTQTPRYLIKTRGQQVTLSCSPISGHRSVSWYQQTPGQGLQFLFEYFSETQRNKGNFPGRFSGRQFSNSRSEMNVSTLELGDSALYLCASSSGTSGTAGGELFFGEGSRLTVL.